These T cell receptor beta chains were read from a single sample in a study of blood T cell repertoires in COVID-19. Here immunoSEQ multiplex PCR was the method, and the copy in TCRdb shows in-frame clones only, minus some. The profile shows 170,000 or so clones, about 88% of them singletons. Material: peripheral blood. These receptors were obtained from a man aged 55-75 years with COVID-19, enrolled during active disease. CDR3s include the opening cysteine and the closing phenylalanine or tryptophan. The order of the fields is V gene, CDR3 length, D gene, clone size, J gene, CDR3 protein, CDR3 DNA. A D gene is named only where the DNA matches it firmly. Some rows mark clone size as missing; the rest say once, few, many or name a class of expanded clone.

TRBV7-9	13	-	-	TRBJ1-2	CASSVGQDYGYTF	TGTGCCAGCAGCGTTGGACAAGACTATGGCTACACCTTC
TRBV28	15	-	few	TRBJ1-1	CASSLITNLQGRAFF	TGTGCCAGCAGTTTAATTACCAACTTACAGGGAAGGGCTTTCTTT
TRBV5-4	16	-	-	TRBJ1-3	CASSLGGQPSGNTIYF	TGTGCCAGCAGCTTGGGAGGGCAGCCCTCTGGAAACACCATATATTTT
TRBV9	18	TRBD1	-	TRBJ1-6	CASSVDADRDSWASPLHF	TGTGCCAGCAGCGTAGATGCGGACAGGGATTCTTGGGCTTCACCCCTCCACTTT
TRBV6-6	15	-	-	TRBJ1-5	CASTDSASSNQPQHF	TGTGCCAGCACCGACAGCGCAAGTAGCAATCAGCCCCAGCATTTT
TRBV7-7	15	TRBD2	-	TRBJ2-1	CASSFSGSSYNEQFF	TGTGCTAGCAGCTTTAGCGGGAGCTCCTACAATGAGCAGTTCTTC
TRBV2	15	TRBD1	few	TRBJ1-5	CASSRDSHSNQPQHF	TGTGCCAGCAGCCGGGACAGTCATAGCAATCAGCCCCAGCATTTT
TRBV20-1	15	-	-	TRBJ1-1	CSASPRLRANTEAFF	TGCAGTGCTAGTCCGAGACTCAGGGCGAACACTGAAGCTTTCTTT
TRBV7-2	16	-	-	TRBJ2-1	CASSRNTGGSYNEQFF	TGTGCCAGCAGCCGGAACACCGGAGGATCCTACAATGAGCAGTTCTTC
TRBV28	15	TRBD1	-	TRBJ1-1	CASSPGDRVNTEAFF	TGTGCCAGCAGCCCGGGTGACAGGGTTAACACTGAAGCTTTCTTT
TRBV7-2	15	TRBD1	once	TRBJ2-5	CASSLLSRQGETQYF	TGTGCCAGCAGCTTATTGTCTCGACAGGGGGAGACCCAGTACTTC
TRBV2	16	-	-	TRBJ1-3	CASSELRGGSGNTIYF	TGTGCCAGCAGTGAACTTAGGGGGGGATCTGGAAACACCATATATTTT
TRBV27	15	-	few	TRBJ2-6	CASRRTVSGANVLTF	TGTGCCAGCAGGAGGACAGTTTCCGGGGCCAACGTCCTGACTTTC
TRBV6-2/TRBV6-3	14	TRBD1	-	TRBJ1-1	CASSLTGGPTEAFF	TGTGCCAGCAGCCTCACAGGGGGGCCCACTGAAGCTTTCTTT
TRBV11-1	12	-	once	TRBJ2-3	CASSFGTDTQYF	TGTGCCAGCAGCTTCGGCACAGATACGCAGTATTTT
TRBV7-2	19	TRBD2	-	TRBJ2-2	CASSLGRASGITNTGELFF	TGTGCCAGCAGCTTAGGTCGGGCTAGCGGGATAACGAACACCGGGGAGCTGTTTTTT
TRBV7-3	15	-	-	TRBJ1-2	CASSLTPLDRYGYTF	TGTGCCAGCAGCTTAACCCCTTTGGACAGATATGGCTACACCTTC
TRBV10-1	13	TRBD1	-	TRBJ2-5	CASSGQSIETQYF	TGCGCCAGCTCGGGACAGTCCATAGAGACCCAGTACTTC
TRBV11-2	16	TRBD2	-	TRBJ2-1	CASSAGLAGLYNEQFF	TGTGCCAGCAGCGCCGGACTAGCGGGGCTATACAATGAGCAGTTCTTC
TRBV6-2/TRBV6-3	15	TRBD2	-	TRBJ2-1	CASSYYGTSHNEQFF	TGTGCCAGCAGTTACTACGGGACTAGCCACAATGAGCAGTTCTTC
TRBV2	14	-	-	TRBJ2-1	CASSEFGGSNEQFF	TGTGCCAGCAGTGAATTCGGAGGATCCAATGAGCAGTTCTTC
TRBV6-2/TRBV6-3	15	TRBD2	once	TRBJ2-5	CASSRLAGGGETQYF	TGTGCCAGCAGTCGACTTGCGGGAGGAGGGGAGACCCAGTACTTC